One and the same sample provided the 17 T cell receptor beta chains below, sequenced in a study of blood T cell repertoires in COVID-19. The protocol was immunoSEQ multiplex PCR, while the TCRdb copy is restricted to in-frame clones and leaves out a portion. This table holds around 130,000 clones, more than 60% found once. The sample comprised peripheral blood. Receptors were obtained from a man in his fifties with acute or convalescent COVID-19.

The CDR3 is CASRSTGVEQYF. CDR3 nucleotide sequence: TGTGCCAGCAGATCGACAGGGGTCGAGCAGTACTTC. This sequence joins TRBV27 and TRBJ2-7; the match to TRBD1 covers 8 bases. Germline loops: CDR1 MNHEY, CDR2 SMNVEV (reference sequence). The junction had 4 bases not matched to a gene; V was cut back by 6 bases and J by 6 bases. This CDR3 is 12 amino acids long.

In its sample, this clone was seen many times. CDR3 sequence (DNA): TGTGCCTGCACGCCTGGCGGTAAAGCTTTCTTT. It specifies CACTPGGKAFF. The rearrangement joins TRBV30 to TRBJ1-1, with no clear D. CDR3 length: 11 amino acids. Trimming took 6 bases from V and 9 from J, leaving 14 bases between them. Germline CDR1 GTSNPN, CDR2 SVGIG (reference sequence).

This clone was counted ten times or more. The rearrangement joins TRBV6-1 to TRBJ1-5, with 11 bases identical to TRBD1. The CDR3 has 16 residues. The V gene's germline CDR1 is MNHNS and CDR2 SASEGT. V shed 3 bases, J shed 4 bases, and the junction held 5 bases outside the gene matches. As DNA, the CDR3 is TGTGCCAGCAGTGAGGGACAGGGGGGAAGGAATCAGCCCCAGCATTTT. Translating it yields CASSEGQGGRNQPQHF.

The rearrangement uses TRBV7-9 and TRBJ1-4; 8 bases match TRBD1. The V gene's germline CDR1 is SEHNR and CDR2 FQNEAQ (reference sequence). Losses at the gene ends were 5 bases for V and 6 bases for J; bases not matched to a gene: 8. The length of the CDR3 is 15 residues. The CDR3 DNA reads TGTGCCAGCAGCCCAGACAGGGGCAGGGATGAAAAACTGTTTTTT. Translating it yields CASSPDRGRDEKLFF.

This rearrangement joins TRBV5-1 to TRBJ2-2, with D possibly being TRBD1 (6 bases). CDR1 and CDR2 from the germline V gene are SGHRS and YFSETQ. V lost 3 bases and J 1 base, leaving 7 bases between the germline ends. The CDR3 totals 14 residues. CDR3 sequence: CASSSGQNTGELFF. The CDR3 region has the DNA TGCGCCAGCAGCTCGGGACAGAACACCGGGGAGCTGTTTTTT.

The chain uses TRBV7-6 and TRBJ1-6; tentative D call: TRBD1 (6 bases). Per germline, CDR1 SGHVS and CDR2 FNYEAQ. This CDR3 has 17 amino acids. Trimming left V 0 bases short and J 6 bases short, with 15 bases between. Written as DNA, the CDR3 is TGTGCCAGCAGCTTAGCGGGTCGGGGGGCGGTTAATTCACCCCTCCACTTT. Translation: CASSLAGRGAVNSPLHF.

The gene calls are TRBV24-1 and TRBJ2-3; D call uncertain. Germline V gene sequence: CDR1 KGHDR, CDR2 SFDVKD. The CDR3 consists of 16 residues. V was shortened by 3 bases and J by 5 bases, with 17 bases between the two germline ends. The CDR3: CATSDPANRVKDTQYF. In DNA form, the CDR3 reads TGTGCCACCAGTGATCCCGCGAACCGGGTGAAAGATACGCAGTATTTT.

The chain joins TRBV30 to TRBJ2-1; 9 nucleotides align to TRBD2. J was trimmed by 3 bases and V by 1 base; bases with no gene match: 7. This CDR3 is built from 16 residues. Per germline, CDR1 GTSNPN and CDR2 SVGIG (reference sequence). In DNA form, the CDR3 reads TGTGCCTGGAGTGCTAAGCGGGGGGCGGTCTACAATGAGCAGTTCTTC. Translated: CAWSAKRGAVYNEQFF.

This rearrangement joins TRBV9 to TRBJ2-1; a weak D match, TRBD2 (6 bases). CDR1 is SGDLS, CDR2 YYNGEE, per germline. CDR3 length: 14 amino acids. With 4 bases removed from V and 3 bases from J, the gap between germline ends came to 11 bases. CDR3 protein: CASSPRDGYNEQFF. The CDR3 DNA reads as TGTGCCAGCAGCCCGCGGGACGGCTACAATGAGCAGTTCTTC.

J is TRBJ2-1 and V is TRBV7-2; a possible D gene is TRBD1 (6 bases). Germline assignment: CDR1 SGHTA and CDR2 FQGNSA. Trimming removed 2 bases at V and 0 bases at J, with 8 bases between. The CDR3 totals 15 residues. The CDR3 coding sequence is TGTGCCAGCAGCTTACTAGGGGGCTCCTACAATGAGCAGTTCTTC. Translation: CASSLLGGSYNEQFF.

V is TRBV6-2 or TRBV6-3 and J is TRBJ1-4; D gene uncertain. This CDR3 spans 13 amino acids. In germline, CDR1 is MNHEY, CDR2 SVGEGT. The germline V and J ends were trimmed by 5 bases and 8 bases, with 12 bases remaining between them. Here the CDR3 DNA reads TGTGCCAGCAGTCCCAAACTAGGCGAAAAACTGTTTTTT. Amino acid sequence: CASSPKLGEKLFF.

The rearrangement uses TRBV12-3 or TRBV12-4 and TRBJ2-1, with a possible D match to TRBD1 (5 bases). The CDR3 covers 13 residues. Deletions cut 5 bases from V and 8 bases from J, with 13 bases between. In DNA, the CDR3 is TGTGCCAGCAGTCGGACACTCCGTGATGAGCAGTTCTTC. This gives the protein CASSRTLRDEQFF.

The V call is TRBV2, the J call TRBJ1-2; D is perhaps TRBD1 (6 bases). Deletions cut 4 bases from V and 2 bases from J, with 11 bases between. CDR3 size: 14 residues. Germline values: CDR1 SNHLY, CDR2 FYNNEI. CDR3 residues: CASSGQGTNYGYTF. The CDR3, as DNA: TGTGCCAGCAGTGGTCAGGGGACCAACTATGGCTACACCTTC.

The V gene is TRBV5-6, the J gene TRBJ2-3, with TRBD2 matching 12 bases. Per germline, CDR1 SGHDT and CDR2 YYEEEE. V trimming: 2 bases; J trimming: 6 bases; junction bases outside the gene matches: 4. This CDR3 contains 15 residues. The CDR3 is CASSLWTSGEDTQYF. The CDR3 nucleotides read TGTGCCAGCAGCTTATGGACTAGCGGGGAGGATACGCAGTATTTT.

V and J are TRBV4-1 and TRBJ2-2; weak D call: TRBD2 (6 bases). The CDR3 is made up of 14 amino acids. V shed 3 bases and J shed 5 bases, with 10 bases lying between them. Germline V gene sequence: CDR1 MGHRA, CDR2 YSYEKL. The CDR3 nucleotides are TGCGCCAGCAGCCACTTGGGGGGTACCGGGGAGCTGTTTTTT. Translating it yields CASSHLGGTGELFF.

The chain links TRBV19 to TRBJ2-7; D possibly corresponds to TRBD2 (5 bases). The germline CDR1 and CDR2 sequences are LNHDA and SQIVND (reference sequence). The V end was cut by 2 bases, the J end by 3 bases, with 11 bases between. This CDR3 has 14 amino acids. CDR3 nucleotides: TGTGCCAGTAGTATATCGGGATCCCTCTACGAGCAGTACTTC. Residues: CASSISGSLYEQYF.

This clone was seen just once. The genes are TRBV28 and TRBJ2-1; a weak D match, TRBD2 (8 bases). Trimming took 5 bases from V and 11 from J, leaving 22 bases between them. The CDR3 extends over 15 amino acids. Looked up from germline, CDR1 is MDHEN and CDR2 is SYDVKM. DNA of the CDR3: TGTGCCAGCAGTCGGACTAGCCAGGGGGTAGCGAAGCAGTTCTTC. It codes for CASSRTSQGVAKQFF.